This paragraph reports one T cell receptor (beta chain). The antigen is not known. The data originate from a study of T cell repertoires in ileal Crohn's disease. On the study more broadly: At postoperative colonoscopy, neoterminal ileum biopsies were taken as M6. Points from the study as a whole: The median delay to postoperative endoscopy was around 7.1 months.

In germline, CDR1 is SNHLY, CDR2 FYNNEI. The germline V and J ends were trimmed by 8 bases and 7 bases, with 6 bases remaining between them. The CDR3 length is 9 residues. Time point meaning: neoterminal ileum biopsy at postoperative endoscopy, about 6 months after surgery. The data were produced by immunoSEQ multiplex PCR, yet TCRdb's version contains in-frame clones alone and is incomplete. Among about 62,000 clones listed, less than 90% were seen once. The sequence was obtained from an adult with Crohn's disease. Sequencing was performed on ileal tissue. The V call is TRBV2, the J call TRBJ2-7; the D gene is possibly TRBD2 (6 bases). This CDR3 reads CASGREQYV. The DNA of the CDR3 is TGTGCCAGCGGGAGGGAGCAGTACGTC.